This T cell receptor (beta chain) was identified in a study of control samples from healthy donors and cancer patients. Clones were read by immunoSEQ multiplex PCR, and TCRdb kept only the in-frame ones, dropping some. The sample includes about 120,000 clones, around nine tenths of them seen just once. The CDR3 has 14 amino acids. The V and J ends lost 3 bases and 4 bases respectively, with 11 bases between them. CDR1 MNHGY and CDR2 SVAAGI come from the germline V gene. This sequence originates from a woman in her sixties or seventies in good health. The rearrangement uses TRBV6-9 and TRBJ2-3, with D perhaps TRBD1 (6 bases). Sequencing used blood. CDR3 coding DNA: TGTGCCAGCAGTTACCAACAGGGTGCAGATACGCAGTATTTT. Amino acid sequence: CASSYQQGADTQYF.